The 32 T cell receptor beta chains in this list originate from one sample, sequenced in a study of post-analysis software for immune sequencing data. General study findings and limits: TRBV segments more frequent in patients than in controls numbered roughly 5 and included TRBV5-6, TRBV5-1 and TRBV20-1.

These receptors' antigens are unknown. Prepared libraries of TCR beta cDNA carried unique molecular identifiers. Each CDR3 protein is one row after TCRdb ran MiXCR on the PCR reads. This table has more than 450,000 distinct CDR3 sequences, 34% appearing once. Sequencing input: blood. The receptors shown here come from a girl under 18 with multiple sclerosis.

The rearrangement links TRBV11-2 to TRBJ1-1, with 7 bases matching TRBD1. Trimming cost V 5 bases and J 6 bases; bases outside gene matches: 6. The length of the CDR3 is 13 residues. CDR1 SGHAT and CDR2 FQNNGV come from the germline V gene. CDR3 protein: CASSLGTASEAFF. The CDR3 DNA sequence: TGTGCCAGCAGCCTTGGGACAGCCTCTGAAGCTTTCTTT.

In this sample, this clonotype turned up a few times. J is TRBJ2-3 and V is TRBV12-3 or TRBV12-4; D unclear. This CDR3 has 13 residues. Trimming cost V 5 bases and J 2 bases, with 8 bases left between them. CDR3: CASSELPTDTQYF. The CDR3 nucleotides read TGTGCCAGCAGTGAGCTCCCCACAGATACGCAGTATTTT.

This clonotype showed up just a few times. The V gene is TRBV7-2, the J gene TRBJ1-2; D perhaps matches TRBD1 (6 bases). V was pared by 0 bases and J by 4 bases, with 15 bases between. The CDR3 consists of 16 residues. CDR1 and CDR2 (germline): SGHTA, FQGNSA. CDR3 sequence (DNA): TGTGCCAGCAGCTTAGCGGGGCGGGGGCGAACCTATGGCTACACCTTC. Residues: CASSLAGRGRTYGYTF.

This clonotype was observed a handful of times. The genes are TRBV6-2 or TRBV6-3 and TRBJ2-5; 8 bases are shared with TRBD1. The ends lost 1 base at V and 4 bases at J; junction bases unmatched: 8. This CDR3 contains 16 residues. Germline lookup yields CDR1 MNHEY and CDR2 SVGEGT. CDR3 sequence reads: CASSYWGQARGETQYF. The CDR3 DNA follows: TGTGCCAGCAGTTACTGGGGACAGGCAAGAGGAGAGACCCAGTACTTC.

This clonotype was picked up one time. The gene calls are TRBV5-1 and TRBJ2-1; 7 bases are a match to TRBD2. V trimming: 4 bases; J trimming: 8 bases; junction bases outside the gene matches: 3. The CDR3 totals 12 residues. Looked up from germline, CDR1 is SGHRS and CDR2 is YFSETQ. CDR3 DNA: TGCGCCAGCAGCACGGGGGGAGATGAGCAGTTCTTC. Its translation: CASSTGGDEQFF.

The CDR3 bases are TGTGCCACCACGTCCGGGACTAGCGGCCCAGATACGCAGTATTTT. It yields the protein CATTSGTSGPDTQYF. This sequence joins TRBV19 and TRBJ2-3; 11 nucleotides agree with TRBD2. The CDR3 is 15 residues long. Germline lookup yields CDR1 LNHDA and CDR2 SQIVND (reference sequence). V lost 10 bases and J lost 4; bases outside the gene matches: 10.

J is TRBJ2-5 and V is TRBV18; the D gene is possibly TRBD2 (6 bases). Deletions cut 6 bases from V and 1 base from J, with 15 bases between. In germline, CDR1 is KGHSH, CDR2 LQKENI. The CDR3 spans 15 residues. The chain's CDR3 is CASSRRGDSQETQYF. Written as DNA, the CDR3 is TGTGCCAGCTCCCGGCGAGGGGACTCCCAAGAGACCCAGTACTTC.

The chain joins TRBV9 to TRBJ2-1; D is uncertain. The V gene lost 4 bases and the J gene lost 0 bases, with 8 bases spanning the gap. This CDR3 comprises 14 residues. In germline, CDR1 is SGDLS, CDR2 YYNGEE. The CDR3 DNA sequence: TGTGCCAGCAGCCCGTATGACTCCTACAATGAGCAGTTCTTC. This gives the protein CASSPYDSYNEQFF.

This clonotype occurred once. CDR3 protein: CASSFTSGGIETQYF. The CDR3 DNA reads as TGCGCCAGCAGCTTTACTAGCGGTGGGATTGAGACCCAGTACTTC. The V gene is TRBV5-1, the J gene TRBJ2-5; 8 positions match TRBD2. There are 15 residues in the CDR3. J lost 5 bases, V lost 2 bases, and 8 bases had no gene match. Germline CDR1 SGHRS, CDR2 YFSETQ.

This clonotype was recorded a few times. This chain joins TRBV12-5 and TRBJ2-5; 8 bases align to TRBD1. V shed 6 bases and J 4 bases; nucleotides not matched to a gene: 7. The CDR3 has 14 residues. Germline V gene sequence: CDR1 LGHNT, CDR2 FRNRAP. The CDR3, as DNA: TGTGCTAGTGGCTCGGACAGGGTGGGAGAGACCCAGTACTTC. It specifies CASGSDRVGETQYF.

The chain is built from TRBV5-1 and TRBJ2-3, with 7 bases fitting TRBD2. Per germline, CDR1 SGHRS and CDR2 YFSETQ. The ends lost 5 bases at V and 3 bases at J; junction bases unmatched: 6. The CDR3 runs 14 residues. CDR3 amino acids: CASSWEGWTDTQYF. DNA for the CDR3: TGCGCCAGCAGTTGGGAGGGATGGACAGATACGCAGTATTTT.

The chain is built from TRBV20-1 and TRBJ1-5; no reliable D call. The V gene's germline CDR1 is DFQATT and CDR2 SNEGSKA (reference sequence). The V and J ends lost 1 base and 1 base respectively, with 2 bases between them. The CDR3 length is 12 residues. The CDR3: CSARGSNQPQHF. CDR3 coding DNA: TGCAGTGCTAGAGGCAGCAATCAGCCCCAGCATTTT.

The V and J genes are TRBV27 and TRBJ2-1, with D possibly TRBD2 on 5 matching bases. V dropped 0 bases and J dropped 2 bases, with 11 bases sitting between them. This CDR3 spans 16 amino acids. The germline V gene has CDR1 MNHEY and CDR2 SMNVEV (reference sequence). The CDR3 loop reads CASSLSGRGAYNEQFF. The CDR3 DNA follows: TGTGCCAGCAGTTTATCCGGCCGGGGAGCCTACAATGAGCAGTTCTTC.

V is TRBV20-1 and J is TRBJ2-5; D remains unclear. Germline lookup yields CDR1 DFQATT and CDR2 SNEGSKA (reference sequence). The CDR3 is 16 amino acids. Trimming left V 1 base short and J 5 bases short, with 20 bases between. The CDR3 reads CSARGVAVSLKETQYF. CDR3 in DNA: TGCAGTGCTAGAGGTGTAGCCGTATCACTCAAGGAGACCCAGTACTTC.

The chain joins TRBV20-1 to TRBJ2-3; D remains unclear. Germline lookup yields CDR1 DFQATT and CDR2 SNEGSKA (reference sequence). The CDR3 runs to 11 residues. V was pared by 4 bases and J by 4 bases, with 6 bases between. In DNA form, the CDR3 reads TGCAGTGCTATTCGGTCAGATACGCAGTATTTT. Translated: CSAIRSDTQYF.

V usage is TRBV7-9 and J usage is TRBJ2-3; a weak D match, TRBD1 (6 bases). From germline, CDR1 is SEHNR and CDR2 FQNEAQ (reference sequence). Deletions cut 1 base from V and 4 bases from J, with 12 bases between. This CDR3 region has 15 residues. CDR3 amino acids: CASSLVQGSADTQYF. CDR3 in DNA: TGTGCCAGCAGCTTAGTGCAGGGGAGTGCAGATACGCAGTATTTT.

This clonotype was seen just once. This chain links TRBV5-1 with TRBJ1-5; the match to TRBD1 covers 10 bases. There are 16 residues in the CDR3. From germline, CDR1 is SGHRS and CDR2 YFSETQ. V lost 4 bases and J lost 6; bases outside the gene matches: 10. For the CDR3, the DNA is TGCGCCAGCAGCCCGTCCCGGGACAGGGGAGCTCAGCCCCAGCATTTT. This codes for CASSPSRDRGAQPQHF.

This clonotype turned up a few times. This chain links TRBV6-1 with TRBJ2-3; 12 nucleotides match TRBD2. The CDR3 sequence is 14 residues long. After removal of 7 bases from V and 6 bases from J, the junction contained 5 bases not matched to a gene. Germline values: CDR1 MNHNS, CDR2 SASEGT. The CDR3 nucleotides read TGTGCCAGCACCTGGACTAGCGGGGTTGATACGCAGTATTTT. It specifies CASTWTSGVDTQYF.

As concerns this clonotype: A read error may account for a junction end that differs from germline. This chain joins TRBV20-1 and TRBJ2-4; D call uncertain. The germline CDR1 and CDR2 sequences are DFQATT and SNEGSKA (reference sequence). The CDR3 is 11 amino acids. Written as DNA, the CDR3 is TGCAGTGCTAGTCTGAATATCGGGCAGCACTTC. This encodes CSASLNIGQHF.

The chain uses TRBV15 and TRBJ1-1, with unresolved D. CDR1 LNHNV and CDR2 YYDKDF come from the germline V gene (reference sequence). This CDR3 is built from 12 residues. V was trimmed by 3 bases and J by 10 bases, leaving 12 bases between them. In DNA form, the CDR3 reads TGTGCCACCAGCAGCGAGACTCTGGGAGCTTTCTTT. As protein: CATSSETLGAFF.

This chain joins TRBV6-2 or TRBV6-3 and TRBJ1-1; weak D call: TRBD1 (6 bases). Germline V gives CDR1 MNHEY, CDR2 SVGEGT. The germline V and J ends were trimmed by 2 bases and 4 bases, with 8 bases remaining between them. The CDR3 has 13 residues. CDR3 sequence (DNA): TGTGCCAGCAGTTACACGGGGGCCACTGAAGCTTTCTTT. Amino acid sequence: CASSYTGATEAFF.

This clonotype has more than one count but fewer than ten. The CDR3 protein is CASSLGREGRRGYTF. The CDR3 region has the DNA TGCGCCAGCAGCTTGGGCCGGGAGGGTAGAAGAGGCTACACCTTC. The chain recombines TRBV5-1 with TRBJ1-2; the D is unclear. The CDR3 runs to 15 residues. V was shortened by 0 bases and J by 8 bases, with 17 bases between the two germline ends. Per germline, CDR1 SGHRS and CDR2 YFSETQ.

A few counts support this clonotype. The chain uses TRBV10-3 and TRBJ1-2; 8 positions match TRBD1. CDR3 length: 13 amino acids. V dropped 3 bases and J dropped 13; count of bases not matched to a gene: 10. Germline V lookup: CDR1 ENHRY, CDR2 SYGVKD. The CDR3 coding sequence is TGTGCCATCAGTGACCCACGCAGGGGGCTCGGCACCTTC. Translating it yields CAISDPRRGLGTF.

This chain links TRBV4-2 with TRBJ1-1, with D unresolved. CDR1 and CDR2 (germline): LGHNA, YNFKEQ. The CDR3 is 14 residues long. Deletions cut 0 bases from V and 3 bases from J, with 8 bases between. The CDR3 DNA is TGTGCCAGCAGCCAAGATCGGGAGGACACTGAAGCTTTCTTT. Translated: CASSQDREDTEAFF.

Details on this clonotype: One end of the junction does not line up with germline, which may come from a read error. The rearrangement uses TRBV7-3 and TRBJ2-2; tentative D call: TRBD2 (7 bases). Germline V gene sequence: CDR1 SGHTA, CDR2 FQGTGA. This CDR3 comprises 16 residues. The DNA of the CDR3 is TGTGCCAGCAGCCCCCGTCGGGGGGCAAACACCGGGGAGTTGTTTTTT. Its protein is CASSPRRGANTGELFF.

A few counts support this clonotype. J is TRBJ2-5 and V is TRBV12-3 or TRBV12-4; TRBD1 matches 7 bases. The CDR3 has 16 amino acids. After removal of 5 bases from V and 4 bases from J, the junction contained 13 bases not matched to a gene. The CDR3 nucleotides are TGTGCCAGCAGTCTTCAGACGACAGGGCAGGGAGAGACCCAGTACTTC. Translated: CASSLQTTGQGETQYF.

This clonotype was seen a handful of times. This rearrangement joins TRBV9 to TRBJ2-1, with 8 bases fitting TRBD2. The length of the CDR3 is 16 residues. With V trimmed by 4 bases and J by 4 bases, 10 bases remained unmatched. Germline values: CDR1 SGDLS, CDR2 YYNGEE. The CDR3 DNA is TGTGCCAGCAGCTCTTTCAAGCGGGGGACGTACAATGAGCAGTTCTTC. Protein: CASSSFKRGTYNEQFF.

The CDR3 region has the DNA TGTGCCAGCAGTGCTGCCGGGACACAAAACATTCAGTACTTC. Translating gives CASSAAGTQNIQYF. The J gene is TRBJ2-4, the V gene TRBV2, with D possibly matching TRBD1 (6 bases). The V gene lost 4 bases and the J gene lost 5 bases, with 12 bases spanning the gap. The CDR3 extends over 14 amino acids. CDR1 and CDR2 (germline): SNHLY, FYNNEI.

The CDR3 spells CSARGAAAGEQFF. The CDR3 bases are TGCAGTGCTAGAGGCGCGGCGGCGGGTGAGCAGTTCTTC. The chain carries TRBV20-1 and TRBJ2-1; maybe TRBD2 (5 bases). V dropped 1 base and J dropped 9 bases, with 13 bases sitting between them. Per the germline V gene, CDR1 is DFQATT and CDR2 is SNEGSKA (reference sequence). This CDR3 is built from 13 residues.

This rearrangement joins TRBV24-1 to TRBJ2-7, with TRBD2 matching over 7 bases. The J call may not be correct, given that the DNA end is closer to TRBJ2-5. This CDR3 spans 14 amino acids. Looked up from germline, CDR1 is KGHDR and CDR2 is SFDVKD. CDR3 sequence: CATSGEGFEETQYF. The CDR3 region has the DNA TGTGCCACCAGTGGGGAGGGATTTGAGGAGACCCAGTACTTC.

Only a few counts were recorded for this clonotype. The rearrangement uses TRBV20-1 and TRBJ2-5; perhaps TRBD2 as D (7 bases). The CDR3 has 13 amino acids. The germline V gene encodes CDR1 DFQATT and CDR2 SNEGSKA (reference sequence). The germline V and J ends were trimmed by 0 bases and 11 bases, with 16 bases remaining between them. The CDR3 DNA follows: TGCAGTGCTAGAGACACAGGGAGGGGGGAGCAGTACTTC. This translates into CSARDTGRGEQYF.

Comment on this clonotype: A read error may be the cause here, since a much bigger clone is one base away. CDR3 region: CSAERAPYNEQFF. The CDR3 DNA reads TGCAGCGCTGAACGGGCCCCCTACAATGAGCAGTTCTTC. J is TRBJ2-1 and V is TRBV29-1; D unclear. The V gene's germline CDR1 is SQVTM and CDR2 ANQGSEA. This CDR3 spans 13 amino acids.